The 15 T cell receptor beta chains given below trace back to one sample, sequenced in a study of T cell repertoires in cytomegalovirus infection. TCRdb re-derived calls from the reads in MiXCR, one entry per CDR3 protein. The sample includes about 770,000 distinct CDR3 sequences, 25% to 30% of them seen just once. Their target antigens are unknown. The material was cultured CD8+ T cells from PBMCs, obtained from culture after CMV antigen stimulation. Source of these receptors: a human donor in good health (CMV status not recorded). Some clones in this sample may be carry-over from other donors' samples.

This clonotype was observed at least ten times. The chain couples TRBV4-2 to TRBJ2-1; 8 bases line up with TRBD2. The CDR3 is 15 residues long. Germline trimming cut 0 bases from V and 9 bases from J; bases unmatched to any gene: 7. Germline V gene sequence: CDR1 LGHNA, CDR2 YNFKEQ. CDR3 DNA: TGTGCCAGCAGCCAAGATACGGGGGGGGCGAGTGAGCAGTTCTTC. This encodes CASSQDTGGASEQFF.

This chain connects TRBV6-2 or TRBV6-3 to TRBJ2-3; 8 bases agree with TRBD2. The CDR3 is 20 residues long. From germline, CDR1 is MNHEY and CDR2 SVGEGT. Trimming cost V 2 bases and J 9 bases; bases outside gene matches: 25. The CDR3 nucleotides are TGTGCCAGCAGTTACAACGACCAGGCTCTACGGGGGGGCTCCCGAGGGACGCAGTATTTT. Protein sequence: CASSYNDQALRGGSRGTQYF.

This clonotype has just a few counts. The genes are TRBV27 and TRBJ1-6; the D gene is possibly TRBD1 (5 bases). The length of the CDR3 is 18 residues. Germline V CDR1 and CDR2: MNHEY, SMNVEV (reference sequence). Between the trimmed V and J ends, which lost 5 bases and 10 bases, there was a span of 27 bases. This CDR3 reads CASSIRGQELSSLSPLHF. Written as DNA, the CDR3 is TGTGCCAGCAGTATCCGGGGCCAGGAACTATCTTCTCTCTCACCCCTCCACTTT.

In this sample, this clonotype turned up a few times. The chain links TRBV19 to TRBJ1-6, with D hard to call. Trimming shortened V by 6 bases and J by 7 bases, and 13 bases separated the two germline ends. Germline CDR1 is LNHDA and CDR2 is SQIVND (reference sequence). The CDR3 has 14 amino acids. As DNA, the CDR3 is TGTGCCAGTAGAACTACGGCTGGGAATTCACCCCTCCACTTT. It translates to CASRTTAGNSPLHF. The full variable domain, in which reference TRBV19 and TRBJ1-6 provide the parts outside the CDR3, is DGGITQSPKYLFRKEGQNVTLSCEQNLNHDAMYWYRQDPGQGLRLIYYSQIVNDFQKGDIAEGYSVSREKKESFPLTVTSAQKNPTAFYLCASRTTAGNSPLHFGNGTRLTVT.

The genes are TRBV5-6 and TRBJ2-7, with TRBD1 matching over 9 bases. Germline CDR1 and CDR2: SGHDT and YYEEEE. The trim removed 0 bases at V and 5 bases at J, leaving 3 bases unmatched. The CDR3 runs 14 residues. CDR3 coding DNA: TGTGCCAGCAGCTTGGGGGGGACAGGGAACGAGCAGTACTTC. Translation: CASSLGGTGNEQYF.

This clonotype was detected only a few times. V is TRBV25-1 and J is TRBJ2-4; D uncertain. Per the germline V gene, CDR1 is MGHDK and CDR2 is SYGVNS. The V gene lost 2 bases and the J gene lost 1 base, with 9 bases spanning the gap. This CDR3 has 15 amino acids. The CDR3 DNA sequence: TGTGCCAGCAGTGAAGGGGTGGGGGCCAAAAACATTCAGTACTTC. It codes for CASSEGVGAKNIQYF.

In its sample, this clonotype was seen a few times. The rearrangement uses TRBV19 and TRBJ1-2, with TRBD1 matching over 8 bases. CDR3 size: 15 residues. The V gene end was trimmed by 5 bases and the J gene end by 5 bases; junction bases not matched to a gene: 10. From germline, CDR1 is LNHDA and CDR2 SQIVND (reference sequence). The CDR3 here is CASSPRQGNFYGYTF. In DNA form, the CDR3 reads TGTGCCAGTAGTCCCCGACAGGGGAACTTTTATGGCTACACCTTC.

This clonotype was seen a few times. The chain couples TRBV6-1 to TRBJ2-7, with TRBD1 matching over 8 bases. There are 12 residues in the CDR3. V was pared by 7 bases and J by 3 bases, with 2 bases of the junction left unmatched. From germline, CDR1 is MNHNS and CDR2 SASEGT. In DNA, the CDR3 is TGTGCCAGCAAAACAGGGGGCTACGAGCAGTACTTC. This sequence encodes CASKTGGYEQYF.

The chain recombines TRBV6-6 with TRBJ1-3; D uncertain. CDR1 is MNHNY, CDR2 SVGAGI, per germline (reference sequence). CDR3 length: 15 amino acids. V lost 6 bases to trimming and J lost 0 bases, with 12 bases between them. Written as DNA, the CDR3 is TGTGCCAGCAGCCCCCTAAAGAGCTCTGGAAACACCATATATTTT. It translates to CASSPLKSSGNTIYF.

This clonotype was observed a few times. The chain joins TRBV6-1 to TRBJ1-3, with D possibly TRBD1 on 5 matching bases. The V end lost 6 bases, the J end lost 0 bases, and 18 bases lay between the germline ends. This CDR3 is 17 amino acids long. Germline values: CDR1 MNHNS, CDR2 SASEGT. CDR3 sequence: CASSFGRGSTSGNTIYF. Written as DNA, the CDR3 is TGTGCCAGCAGCTTCGGAAGGGGCAGTACCTCTGGAAACACCATATATTTT.

This clonotype was found a few times. The gene calls are TRBV20-1 and TRBJ2-7; D is undetermined. CDR3 size: 11 residues. Germline loops: CDR1 DFQATT, CDR2 SNEGSKA (reference sequence). Deletions cut 3 bases from V and 6 bases from J, with 9 bases between. CDR3 in amino acids: CSASWAGEQYV. CDR3 coding DNA: TGCAGTGCTAGTTGGGCAGGCGAGCAGTACGTC.

Ten or more counts support this clonotype. The chain recombines TRBV12-3 or TRBV12-4 with TRBJ1-1, with D perhaps TRBD1 (6 bases). Trimming cost V 5 bases and J 0 bases, with 16 bases left between them. The CDR3 consists of 16 residues. CDR3 in DNA: TGTGCCAGCAGTCCCTGGGACAAAAGCTTGAACACTGAAGCTTTCTTT. As protein: CASSPWDKSLNTEAFF.

This clonotype was picked up a small number of times. J is TRBJ2-1 and V is TRBV29-1; 9 nucleotides align to TRBD2. Germline CDR1 reads SQVTM; CDR2 reads ANQGSEA. CDR3 length: 13 residues. V shed 6 bases and J 4 bases; nucleotides not matched to a gene: 4. The CDR3 loop reads CSVRTSDYNEQFF. Here the CDR3 DNA reads TGCAGCGTCCGGACTAGCGATTACAATGAGCAGTTCTTC.

This clonotype was seen more than once but under ten times. This chain links TRBV6-1 with TRBJ1-2, with 12 positions matching TRBD1. The V and J ends lost 10 bases and 7 bases, in that order; junction bases with no gene match: 10. The germline V gene encodes CDR1 MNHNS and CDR2 SASEGT. This CDR3 has 14 amino acids. CDR3 sequence reads: CATNIRDRGPGYTF. The CDR3 nucleotides read TGTGCCACCAATATCCGGGACAGGGGGCCTGGCTACACCTTC.

This clonotype was found many times. The chain employs TRBV18 and TRBJ2-5; D unclear. The CDR3 extends over 15 amino acids. V was clipped by 2 bases and J by 2 bases, with 12 bases between them. Germline CDR1 is KGHSH and CDR2 is LQKENI. This chain's CDR3 is CASSPELSRQETQYF. Written as DNA, the CDR3 is TGTGCCAGCTCACCAGAGCTGTCCAGACAAGAGACCCAGTACTTC.